This is a list of T cell receptor beta chains from one sample in a study of post-analysis software for immune sequencing data. TCRdb re-derived calls from the PCR reads in MiXCR, one entry per CDR3 protein. The sample gives approximately 350,000 distinct CDR3 sequences, around a third of which show up once; 13% is in the top ten. Source material: blood. The receptors stem from a girl aged 10 to 17 with multiple sclerosis. Both conserved end residues are part of each CDR3. The D gene is left open where the match is weak. Size tells how often a clone was seen (once, few, many) or the class of an expanded clone, and some rows leave it out.

d_call: -
clone_size: few
j_call: TRBJ2-7
v_call: TRBV28
cdr3_aa: CASSSPDGSYEQYF
cdr3_nt: TGTGCCAGCAGTTCCCCGGACGGCTCCTACGAGCAGTACTTC

d_call: -
clone_size: few
j_call: TRBJ2-3
v_call: TRBV12-3/TRBV12-4
cdr3_aa: CASSLMDPTFTDTQYF
cdr3_nt: TGTGCCAGCAGTTTAATGGATCCTACGTTCACAGATACGCAGTATTTT

d_call: -
clone_size: few
j_call: TRBJ1-6
v_call: TRBV9
cdr3_aa: CASSVDRHNNSPLHF
cdr3_nt: TGTGCCAGCAGCGTAGATCGGCACAATAATTCACCCCTCCACTTT

d_call: TRBD2
clone_size: many
j_call: TRBJ2-1
v_call: TRBV5-1
cdr3_aa: CASSLALAGATSYNEQFF
cdr3_nt: TGCGCCAGCAGCTTGGCCCTAGCGGGGGCGACCTCCTACAATGAGCAGTTCTTC

d_call: -
clone_size: -
j_call: TRBJ2-5
v_call: TRBV20-1
cdr3_aa: CSARLTWLETQYF
cdr3_nt: TGCAGTGCTAGACTTACGTGGCTGGAGACCCAGTACTTC

d_call: -
clone_size: few
j_call: TRBJ2-3
v_call: TRBV4-1
cdr3_aa: CASSQYQGPDTQYF
cdr3_nt: TGCGCCAGCAGCCAGTACCAGGGGCCAGATACGCAGTATTTT

d_call: -
clone_size: many
j_call: TRBJ2-7
v_call: TRBV2
cdr3_aa: CASSGQIYEQYF
cdr3_nt: TGTGCCAGCAGTGGACAGATCTACGAGCAGTACTTC

d_call: -
clone_size: once
j_call: TRBJ1-1
v_call: TRBV11-2
cdr3_aa: CTSSQLGGNTEAFF
cdr3_nt: TGTACCAGCAGCCAACTAGGGGGGAACACTGAAGCTTTCTTT

d_call: -
clone_size: -
j_call: TRBJ2-7
v_call: TRBV12-3/TRBV12-4
cdr3_aa: CASSLGVDWVTYF
cdr3_nt: TGTGCCAGCAGCCTAGGGGTCGACTGGGTCACGTACTTC

d_call: TRBD1
clone_size: many
j_call: TRBJ1-2
v_call: TRBV5-6
cdr3_aa: CASSSGQGDGYTF
cdr3_nt: TGTGCCAGCAGCTCCGGACAGGGGGACGGCTACACCTTC

d_call: TRBD1
clone_size: -
j_call: TRBJ2-1
v_call: TRBV12-3/TRBV12-4
cdr3_aa: CASSSGQGADNEQFF
cdr3_nt: TGTGCCAGCAGTTCGGGACAGGGGGCCGACAATGAGCAGTTCTTC

d_call: -
clone_size: -
j_call: TRBJ1-3
v_call: TRBV7-8
cdr3_aa: CASSPPGQKGNTIYF
cdr3_nt: TGTGCCAGCAGCCCCCCGGGTCAGAAGGGAAACACCATATATTTT

d_call: -
clone_size: many
j_call: TRBJ2-7
v_call: TRBV10-3
cdr3_aa: CAISVDSSYEQYF
cdr3_nt: TGTGCCATCAGTGTAGACAGCTCCTACGAGCAGTACTTC

d_call: -
clone_size: few
j_call: TRBJ1-6
v_call: TRBV15
cdr3_aa: CATSRDIPPRGNSPLHF
cdr3_nt: TGTGCCACCAGCAGAGATATCCCTCCCAGGGGTAATTCACCCCTCCACTTT

d_call: -
clone_size: few
j_call: TRBJ1-2
v_call: TRBV5-1
cdr3_aa: CASSLGQGEDDGYTF
cdr3_nt: TGCGCCAGCAGCTTGGGGCAGGGAGAAGACGATGGCTACACCTTC

d_call: -
clone_size: few
j_call: TRBJ2-7
v_call: TRBV6-5
cdr3_aa: CASRQGGEQYF
cdr3_nt: TGTGCCAGCAGGCAGGGAGGCGAGCAGTACTTC

d_call: -
clone_size: few
j_call: TRBJ2-1
v_call: TRBV10-3
cdr3_aa: CAISESYRGQFF
cdr3_nt: TGTGCCATCAGTGAATCATACCGGGGGCAGTTCTTC

d_call: -
clone_size: -
j_call: TRBJ2-3
v_call: TRBV3-1
cdr3_aa: CASSQDLSPQYF
cdr3_nt: TGTGCCAGCAGCCAAGACCTGTCTCCGCAGTATTTT

d_call: TRBD2
clone_size: -
j_call: TRBJ2-1
v_call: TRBV7-3
cdr3_aa: CASSSSGGAADEQFF
cdr3_nt: TGTGCCAGCAGTTCTAGCGGGGGGGCCGCTGATGAGCAGTTCTTC

d_call: TRBD1
clone_size: few
j_call: TRBJ1-4
v_call: TRBV5-5
cdr3_aa: CASSYGQGLGTNEKLFF
cdr3_nt: TGTGCCAGCAGCTACGGACAGGGCTTGGGGACTAATGAAAAACTGTTTTTT

d_call: TRBD2
clone_size: -
j_call: TRBJ2-1
v_call: TRBV6-5
cdr3_aa: CASSRGGFNEQFF
cdr3_nt: TGTGCCAGCAGTAGGGGAGGGTTCAATGAGCAGTTCTTC

d_call: TRBD1
clone_size: few
j_call: TRBJ2-7
v_call: TRBV29-1
cdr3_aa: CSVEGTGDSYEQYF
cdr3_nt: TGCAGCGTTGAAGGGACAGGGGATTCCTACGAGCAGTACTTC

d_call: TRBD2
clone_size: once
j_call: TRBJ2-1
v_call: TRBV20-1
cdr3_aa: CSARTQRDYNEQFF
cdr3_nt: TGCAGTGCTCGTACCCAGCGGGACTACAATGAGCAGTTCTTC

d_call: -
clone_size: -
j_call: TRBJ1-6
v_call: TRBV7-2
cdr3_aa: CASSLGQGSNSPLHF
cdr3_nt: TGTGCCAGCAGCTTAGGGCAGGGGTCTAATTCACCCCTCCACTTT

d_call: -
clone_size: -
j_call: TRBJ1-3
v_call: TRBV19
cdr3_aa: CASSRVGHSGNTIYF
cdr3_nt: TGTGCCAGTAGTAGAGTCGGACACTCTGGAAACACCATATATTTT

d_call: TRBD1
clone_size: -
j_call: TRBJ1-6
v_call: TRBV18
cdr3_aa: CASSSRTGASSYNSPLHF
cdr3_nt: TGTGCCAGCTCATCGCGGACAGGCGCGAGCTCCTATAATTCACCCCTCCACTTT

d_call: -
clone_size: few
j_call: TRBJ1-5
v_call: TRBV25-1
cdr3_aa: CASSGRGANQPQHF
cdr3_nt: TGTGCCAGCAGTGGCAGGGGAGCTAATCAGCCCCAGCATTTT

d_call: TRBD2
clone_size: -
j_call: TRBJ2-1
v_call: TRBV6-5
cdr3_aa: CASSPPSGGQQFF
cdr3_nt: TGTGCCAGCAGCCCCCCCAGCGGGGGTCAGCAGTTCTTC

d_call: TRBD1
clone_size: -
j_call: TRBJ2-7
v_call: TRBV7-9
cdr3_aa: CASSLGDRLYYEQYF
cdr3_nt: TGTGCCAGCAGCTTAGGGGACAGGCTGTACTACGAGCAGTACTTC

d_call: -
clone_size: -
j_call: TRBJ2-7
v_call: TRBV7-2
cdr3_aa: CASSLIPQGQVFYEQYF
cdr3_nt: TGTGCCAGCAGCTTAATCCCTCAGGGGCAGGTCTTCTACGAGCAGTACTTC

d_call: TRBD1
clone_size: few
j_call: TRBJ2-7
v_call: TRBV10-3
cdr3_aa: CATRTGEDEQYF
cdr3_nt: TGTGCCACCCGGACAGGGGAGGACGAGCAGTACTTC

d_call: -
clone_size: many
j_call: TRBJ2-5
v_call: TRBV15
cdr3_aa: CATSRVEGQETQYF
cdr3_nt: TGTGCCACCAGCAGAGTGGAGGGTCAAGAGACCCAGTACTTC

d_call: -
clone_size: -
j_call: TRBJ1-5
v_call: TRBV12-3/TRBV12-4
cdr3_aa: CASSLRQGVQPQHF
cdr3_nt: TGTGCCAGCAGTTTAAGGCAGGGAGTTCAGCCCCAGCATTTT

d_call: TRBD2
clone_size: -
j_call: TRBJ2-1
v_call: TRBV3-1
cdr3_aa: CASSHPLGTNGYNEQFF
cdr3_nt: TGTGCCAGCAGCCATCCCCTTGGGACTAACGGCTACAATGAGCAGTTCTTC

d_call: TRBD1
clone_size: -
j_call: TRBJ1-6
v_call: TRBV7-2
cdr3_aa: CASSSGQGLDSPLHF
cdr3_nt: TGTGCCAGCAGCTCCGGACAGGGTTTAGATTCACCCCTCCACTTT

d_call: -
clone_size: -
j_call: TRBJ2-5
v_call: TRBV12-3/TRBV12-4
cdr3_aa: CASSYSEGEETQYF
cdr3_nt: TGTGCCAGCAGTTATAGCGAGGGGGAAGAGACCCAGTACTTC

d_call: TRBD1
clone_size: -
j_call: TRBJ1-2
v_call: TRBV5-6
cdr3_aa: CASRWGQGLNYGYTF
cdr3_nt: TGTGCCAGCAGATGGGGACAGGGGTTAAACTATGGCTACACCTTC

d_call: TRBD1
clone_size: -
j_call: TRBJ2-7
v_call: TRBV28
cdr3_aa: CASSRTGKSYEQYF
cdr3_nt: TGTGCCAGCAGCCGGACAGGTAAATCCTACGAGCAGTACTTC

d_call: -
clone_size: -
j_call: TRBJ2-1
v_call: TRBV10-2
cdr3_aa: CASESAEYKEQFF
cdr3_nt: TGCGCCAGCGAAAGTGCAGAATACAAGGAGCAGTTCTTC

d_call: -
clone_size: many
j_call: TRBJ1-2
v_call: TRBV30
cdr3_aa: CAWRARGEYTF
cdr3_nt: TGTGCCTGGAGGGCCCGGGGGGAATACACCTTC

d_call: -
clone_size: -
j_call: TRBJ2-3
v_call: TRBV10-3
cdr3_aa: CAISGGFSTDTLYF
cdr3_nt: TGTGCCATCAGTGGGGGGTTCAGTACAGATACGCTGTATTTT

d_call: -
clone_size: many
j_call: TRBJ2-5
v_call: TRBV5-1
cdr3_aa: CASSLGMGAGETQYF
cdr3_nt: TGCGCCAGCAGCTTGGGAATGGGGGCTGGGGAGACCCAGTACTTC

d_call: TRBD1
clone_size: -
j_call: TRBJ2-7
v_call: TRBV6-2/TRBV6-3
cdr3_aa: CASHLGGTGKFEQYF
cdr3_nt: TGTGCCAGCCACCTTGGGGGGACAGGGAAATTCGAGCAGTACTTC

d_call: TRBD1
clone_size: -
j_call: TRBJ2-5
v_call: TRBV5-1
cdr3_aa: CASSWGQGSSVSDQETQYF
cdr3_nt: TGCGCCAGCAGCTGGGGACAGGGGAGCTCAGTATCGGATCAAGAGACCCAGTACTTC

d_call: -
clone_size: -
j_call: TRBJ1-6
v_call: TRBV6-5
cdr3_aa: CASSYSEGLESPLHF
cdr3_nt: TGTGCCAGCAGTTACTCGGAGGGTCTGGAATCACCCCTCCACTTT

d_call: -
clone_size: -
j_call: TRBJ1-2
v_call: TRBV12-3/TRBV12-4
cdr3_aa: CASSLPVYGYTF
cdr3_nt: TGTGCCAGCAGCCTTCCTGTATATGGCTACACCTTC

d_call: -
clone_size: -
j_call: TRBJ1-2
v_call: TRBV20-1
cdr3_aa: CSAEGGRLQQGYGYTF
cdr3_nt: TGCAGTGCCGAGGGGGGACGACTCCAGCAGGGTTATGGCTACACCTTC

d_call: -
clone_size: few
j_call: TRBJ1-1
v_call: TRBV9
cdr3_aa: CASSVGEGRDTEAFF
cdr3_nt: TGTGCCAGCAGCGTAGGGGAGGGGCGGGACACTGAAGCTTTCTTT